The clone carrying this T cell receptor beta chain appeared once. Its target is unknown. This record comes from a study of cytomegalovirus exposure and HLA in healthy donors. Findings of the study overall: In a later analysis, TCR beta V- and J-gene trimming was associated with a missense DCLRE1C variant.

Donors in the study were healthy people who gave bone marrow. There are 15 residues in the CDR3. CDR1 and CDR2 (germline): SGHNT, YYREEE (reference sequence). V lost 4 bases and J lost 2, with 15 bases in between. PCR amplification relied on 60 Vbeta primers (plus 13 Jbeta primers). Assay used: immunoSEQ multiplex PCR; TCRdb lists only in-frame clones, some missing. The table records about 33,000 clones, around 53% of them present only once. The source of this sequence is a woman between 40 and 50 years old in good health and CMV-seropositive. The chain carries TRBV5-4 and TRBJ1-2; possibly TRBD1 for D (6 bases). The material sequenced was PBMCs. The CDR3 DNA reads TGTGCCAGCAGCATCCTGACAGGACCAAACTATGGCTACACCTTC. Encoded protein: CASSILTGPNYGYTF.